The rows below give T cell receptor beta chains drawn from one sample of a study of blood T cells in healthy people across ages. TCRdb reprocessed the 5' RACE reads via MiXCR and lists one record per CDR3 protein. The sample shows about 1.4 million distinct CDR3 sequences, approximately 63% of them seen only once. The sample taken for sequencing was blood. All receptors come from a man aged 18-30 years in good health. Both conserved end residues are part of each CDR3. The D gene is left open where the match is weak. Size is stated for part of the rows, as once, few or many counts, or as a class when the clone is expanded.

D	V	size	J	CDR3	DNA
TRBD2	TRBV12-3/TRBV12-4	NA	TRBJ2-1	CASSPSGRIEQFF	TGTGCCAGCAGCCCTAGCGGGAGGATTGAGCAGTTCTTC
NA	TRBV7-6	NA	TRBJ2-7	CASSPKGTLGEQYF	TGTGCCAGCAGCCCGAAAGGCACCCTCGGCGAGCAGTACTTC
NA	TRBV3-1	NA	TRBJ2-5	CASTGEHYQETQYF	TGTGCCAGCACCGGGGAACACTACCAAGAGACCCAGTACTTC
NA	TRBV5-1	NA	TRBJ1-2	CASSTGTPSNYGYTF	TGCGCCAGCAGCACCGGGACTCCAAGTAACTATGGCTACACCTTC
NA	TRBV4-1	NA	TRBJ2-5	CASSQGGTQETQYF	TGCGCCAGCAGCCAAGGGGGGACCCAAGAGACCCAGTACTTC
NA	TRBV4-1	NA	TRBJ1-4	CASSQDGAYNEKLFF	TGCGCCAGCAGCCAAGATGGGGCTTATAATGAAAAACTGTTTTTT
NA	TRBV12-3/TRBV12-4	few	TRBJ1-1	CASSFQQNTEAFF	TGTGCCAGCAGTTTTCAGCAGAACACTGAAGCTTTCTTT
TRBD2	TRBV25-1	NA	TRBJ2-5	CASSEYETSGKETQYF	TGTGCCAGCAGTGAATACGAGACTAGCGGGAAAGAGACCCAGTACTTC
NA	TRBV29-1	few	TRBJ2-5	CSVEGQGQTTQYF	TGCAGCGTTGAAGGTCAGGGGCAGACGACCCAGTACTTC
TRBD2	TRBV4-3	NA	TRBJ2-3	CASSHSGGETTDTQYF	TGCGCCAGCAGCCATTCTGGGGGGGAGACCACAGATACGCAGTATTTT
NA	TRBV6-2/TRBV6-3	NA	TRBJ2-6	CASRAIGGNSGANVLTF	TGTGCCAGCAGGGCCATAGGAGGCAACTCTGGGGCCAACGTCCTGACTTTC
TRBD2	TRBV11-1	NA	TRBJ2-7	CASSLSGRAVYEQYF	TGTGCCAGCAGCCTCAGCGGGAGGGCCGTATACGAGCAGTACTTC
NA	TRBV11-2	NA	TRBJ2-1	CASSTPEKVRGANEQFF	TGTGCCAGCAGCACCCCAGAGAAGGTGAGGGGTGCCAATGAGCAGTTCTTC
TRBD1	TRBV11-1	NA	TRBJ1-1	CASSTRGTATEAFF	TGTGCCAGCAGCACAAGGGGGACAGCGACCGAAGCTTTCTTT
NA	TRBV4-1	NA	TRBJ2-5	CASSQGYVMGETQYF	TGCGCCAGCAGCCAAGGCTACGTCATGGGAGAGACCCAGTACTTC
TRBD1	TRBV25-1	once	TRBJ2-2	CASSQGADGELFF	TGTGCCAGTTCACAGGGGGCAGACGGGGAGCTGTTTTTT
TRBD1	TRBV3-1	NA	TRBJ2-1	CASSQEGTAYNEQFF	TGTGCCAGCAGCCAAGAGGGGACAGCCTACAATGAGCAGTTCTTC
NA	TRBV28	NA	TRBJ2-1	CASTPLRAGEVNEQFF	TGTGCCAGCACTCCCCTAAGGGCAGGGGAGGTCAATGAGCAGTTCTTC
NA	TRBV24-1	NA	TRBJ2-2	CATSETTGYTGELFF	TGTGCCACCAGTGAGACTACAGGTTACACCGGGGAGCTGTTTTTT
TRBD1	TRBV4-1	NA	TRBJ2-2	CASSPLGQGWDGELFF	TGCGCCAGCAGCCCCTTGGGACAGGGGTGGGACGGGGAGCTGTTTTTT
NA	TRBV4-1	few	TRBJ2-5	CASSQRETQETQYF	TGCGCCAGCAGCCAAAGGGAAACACAAGAGACCCAGTACTTC
NA	TRBV29-1	NA	TRBJ1-2	CSVDILGYGYTF	TGCAGCGTTGATATCCTGGGGTATGGCTACACCTTC
NA	TRBV21-1	NA	TRBJ2-7	CASSKASGRLYEQYF	TGTGCCAGCAGCAAAGCGTCGGGGCGACTCTACGAGCAGTACTTC
NA	TRBV29-1	few	TRBJ2-5	CSVKGTLPTQETQYF	TGCAGCGTTAAGGGTACATTACCCACCCAAGAGACCCAGTACTTC
NA	TRBV29-1	NA	TRBJ1-2	CSVNQRGVYYGYTF	TGCAGCGTCAACCAAAGAGGGGTGTACTATGGCTACACCTTC
NA	TRBV4-1	NA	TRBJ1-2	CASSRSPGAERHIYTF	TGCGCCAGCAGCCGAAGTCCTGGGGCAGAAAGACATATCTACACCTTC
TRBD2	TRBV29-1	few	TRBJ2-1	CSADQLAGGYEQFF	TGCAGCGCCGACCAACTAGCGGGGGGCTATGAGCAGTTCTTC
TRBD2	TRBV12-3/TRBV12-4	NA	TRBJ2-7	CASSLSWEGKYF	TGTGCCAGCAGTTTAAGTTGGGAGGGGAAGTACTTC
NA	TRBV29-1	NA	TRBJ2-2	CSVELGATGELFF	TGCAGCGTTGAACTGGGGGCGACCGGGGAGCTGTTTTTT
TRBD2	TRBV6-6	NA	TRBJ2-1	CASSYTAGGYNEQFF	TGTGCCAGCAGTTATACTGCGGGGGGATACAATGAGCAGTTCTTC
NA	TRBV28	NA	TRBJ2-4	CASSLSPLGNIQYF	TGTGCCAGCAGTTTATCCCCGCTGGGAAACATTCAGTACTTC
TRBD2	TRBV12-3/TRBV12-4	NA	TRBJ2-5	CASSLSPGGHETQYF	TGTGCCAGCAGTTTATCTCCGGGAGGCCACGAGACCCAGTACTTC
TRBD2	TRBV29-1	many	TRBJ2-7	CSVRTSGGYEQYF	TGCAGCGTTCGGACTAGCGGAGGTTACGAGCAGTACTTC
NA	TRBV6-2/TRBV6-3	NA	TRBJ1-1	CASRDLENTEAFF	TGTGCCAGCAGAGATCTGGAGAACACTGAAGCTTTCTTT
NA	TRBV9	NA	TRBJ2-7	CASSQLKGSEQYF	TGTGCCAGCAGCCAACTCAAGGGTTCCGAGCAGTACTTC
TRBD2	TRBV9	NA	TRBJ2-5	CASTAGELQETQYF	TGTGCCAGCACAGCGGGGGAGCTCCAAGAGACCCAGTACTTC
NA	TRBV7-9	NA	TRBJ1-2	CASSPPDLYGYTF	TGTGCCAGCAGCCCCCCGGACCTCTATGGCTACACCTTC
NA	TRBV20-1	once	TRBJ2-7	CSASPSRGGGYEQYF	TGCAGTGCTAGCCCCTCTCGGGGAGGTGGGTACGAGCAGTACTTC
NA	TRBV6-5	NA	TRBJ2-4	CASSPATRGNKNIQYF	TGTGCCAGCAGTCCGGCGACTAGAGGCAATAAAAACATTCAGTACTTC
NA	TRBV4-1	NA	TRBJ2-2	CASSQVNRNTGELFF	TGCGCCAGCAGCCAAGTTAACAGAAACACCGGGGAGCTGTTTTTT
NA	TRBV7-6	NA	TRBJ2-2	CASSRAYSGSTGELFF	TGTGCCAGCAGCCGCGCCTATTCAGGGTCCACCGGGGAGCTGTTTTTT
NA	TRBV10-3	NA	TRBJ2-7	CAAAWSGVHEQYF	TGTGCCGCAGCGTGGTCAGGGGTCCACGAGCAGTACTTC
TRBD2	TRBV6-1	NA	TRBJ2-1	CASTKHKREGRGSEQFF	TGTGCCAGCACTAAGCACAAAAGGGAGGGCCGGGGGAGTGAGCAGTTCTTC
NA	TRBV4-3	NA	TRBJ2-7	CASSRALGYEQYF	TGCGCCAGCAGCCGGGCCCTTGGCTACGAGCAGTACTTC
NA	TRBV10-3	NA	TRBJ1-1	CAIRDGSNTEAFF	TGTGCCATCAGGGACGGCTCGAACACTGAAGCTTTCTTT
NA	TRBV12-3/TRBV12-4	NA	TRBJ2-2	CASSLSRFGELFF	TGTGCCAGCAGTTTATCGCGTTTCGGGGAGCTGTTTTTT
TRBD1	TRBV7-9	NA	TRBJ2-1	CASSARDRGFSTNERFF	TGTGCCAGCAGCGCCCGGGACAGGGGGTTTTCCACTAATGAGCGGTTCTTC
NA	TRBV5-1	NA	TRBJ2-7	CASSLGTVESYEQYF	TGCGCCAGCAGCTTAGGGACGGTGGAATCCTACGAGCAGTACTTC
TRBD2	TRBV7-9	NA	TRBJ2-3	CASSKLAGGPQDTQYF	TGTGCCAGCAGCAAACTAGCGGGAGGGCCTCAAGATACGCAGTATTTT
TRBD2	TRBV20-1	NA	TRBJ2-3	CSARGSGTPGYTDTQYF	TGCAGTGCTAGGGGTAGCGGGACGCCAGGGTACACAGATACGCAGTATTTT
NA	TRBV5-1	NA	TRBJ2-1	CASSLDAPLGNEQFF	TGCGCCAGCAGCTTGGACGCCCCATTGGGCAATGAGCAGTTCTTC
NA	TRBV20-1	once	TRBJ2-5	CSATSPEQYF	TGCAGTGCAACTAGCCCTGAGCAGTACTTC
TRBD2	TRBV10-2	NA	TRBJ2-7	CASSEEVSGSYDQYF	TGCGCCAGCAGTGAGGAGGTTAGCGGGAGTTACGATCAGTACTTC
TRBD1	TRBV7-6	once	TRBJ1-1	CASSPTGQGGGTEAFF	TGTGCCAGCAGTCCAACCGGACAGGGGGGAGGGACTGAAGCTTTCTTT
TRBD1	TRBV6-5	NA	TRBJ2-7	CASRRPGTGFYEQYF	TGTGCCAGCAGGCGTCCCGGGACAGGTTTCTACGAGCAGTACTTC
NA	TRBV4-2	NA	TRBJ2-1	CASSQDEYNEQFF	TGTGCCAGCAGCCAAGACGAGTACAATGAGCAGTTCTTC
NA	TRBV11-2	NA	TRBJ2-1	CASSPPGVSLEKFF	TGTGCCAGCAGCCCCCCGGGGGTTAGCTTGGAAAAGTTCTTC
TRBD2	TRBV27	NA	TRBJ2-7	CASAPGLPPEQYF	TGTGCCAGCGCCCCGGGACTACCTCCCGAGCAGTACTTC